The clone carrying this T cell receptor beta chain was found many times. Its antigen remains unknown. The cDNA was synthesized by means of template-switch 5'RACE, which was carried out with 10-nucleotide random UMIs. TCRdb used MiXCR to reprocess the 5' RACE reads, holding one entry per CDR3 protein. This table has under 80,000 distinct CDR3 sequences, roughly 15% appearing once. This CDR3 is built from 10 residues. Trimming shortened V by 6 bases and J by 4 bases, and 7 bases separated the two germline ends. CDR1 and CDR2 (germline): DFQATT, SNEGSKA (reference sequence). This specimen belongs to a study of neurological immune-mediated disorders. Overall study findings and caveats: The study found no CDR3 amino acid sequences shared by expanded clones across subjects, suggesting private repertoires in all groups.

What was sequenced was PBMCs. J is TRBJ2-7 and V is TRBV20-1, with D unclear. This TCR came from a woman aged 50 to 65 in good health. The CDR3: CSATNYEQYF. The CDR3 nucleotides read TGCAGTGCAACGAATTACGAGCAGTACTTC.